This T cell receptor (beta chain) was identified during a study of neoadjuvant anti-PD-1 for oral cavity cancer. Some clones are missing from TCRdb's copy, which holds only in-frame ones; the method was immunoSEQ multiplex PCR. The data contain over 15,000 clones, approximately 79% of them seen just once; the ten biggest clones take up more than 2.5%. The study's findings and limits: Higher pretreatment Treg/Th17 ratios tracked higher pretreatment blood clonality.

About this clone: Its antigen is as yet unknown.

Sequenced material: PBMCs, taken before nivolumab (anti-PD-1) treatment. The TCR originated in a person aged 40 to 85 with oral cavity squamous cell carcinoma.

DNA of the CDR3: TGCGCCAGCAGCTTGGGCGACCGGGGCGGGTTCACAGATACGCAGTATTTT. It is translated as CASSLGDRGGFTDTQYF. This sequence joins TRBV5-1 and TRBJ2-3; TRBD1 or TRBD2 may be the D gene (5 bases each). The CDR3 has 17 amino acids. Per the germline V gene, CDR1 is SGHRS and CDR2 is YFSETQ. The V end was cut by 0 bases, the J end by 2 bases, with 16 bases between.